The count of the clone carrying this T cell receptor beta chain is one. What it binds is not known. MiXCR, applied by TCRdb to the 5' RACE reads, yields one record per CDR3 protein. The sample includes about 38,000 distinct CDR3 sequences, over 10% of them seen just once. The germline CDR1 and CDR2 sequences are SEHNR and FQNEAQ (reference sequence). The CDR3 length is 13 residues. Trimming stripped 5 bases from V and 3 bases from J, with 10 bases between. The source of the sample is a study of T-cell memory formation after mild COVID-19. Study-level background: TCR clusters showed largely donor specificity.

Notes on the study in general: CD4/CD8 balance characterized clones contracting day 15 to 85, and CD4+ skew characterized later expanders. The study found contracting CD4+ clones mainly in CM and EM and contracting CD8+ clones in EMRA. Still unconfirmed is whether the second-wave clones peaking on day 37 recognized SARS-CoV-2.

V gene TRBV7-9 combines with J gene TRBJ1-2; no clear D. This receptor was obtained from a young man who had mild COVID-19 (a few samples of this study predate the infection). Cell type and time point are not known. Sequencing was done on a sample of PBMCs or a T cell subset sorted from them (not recorded which). CDR3 sequence (DNA): TGTGCCAGCAGCGCCCGGACGGACTATGGCTACACCTTC. Translated: CASSARTDYGYTF.